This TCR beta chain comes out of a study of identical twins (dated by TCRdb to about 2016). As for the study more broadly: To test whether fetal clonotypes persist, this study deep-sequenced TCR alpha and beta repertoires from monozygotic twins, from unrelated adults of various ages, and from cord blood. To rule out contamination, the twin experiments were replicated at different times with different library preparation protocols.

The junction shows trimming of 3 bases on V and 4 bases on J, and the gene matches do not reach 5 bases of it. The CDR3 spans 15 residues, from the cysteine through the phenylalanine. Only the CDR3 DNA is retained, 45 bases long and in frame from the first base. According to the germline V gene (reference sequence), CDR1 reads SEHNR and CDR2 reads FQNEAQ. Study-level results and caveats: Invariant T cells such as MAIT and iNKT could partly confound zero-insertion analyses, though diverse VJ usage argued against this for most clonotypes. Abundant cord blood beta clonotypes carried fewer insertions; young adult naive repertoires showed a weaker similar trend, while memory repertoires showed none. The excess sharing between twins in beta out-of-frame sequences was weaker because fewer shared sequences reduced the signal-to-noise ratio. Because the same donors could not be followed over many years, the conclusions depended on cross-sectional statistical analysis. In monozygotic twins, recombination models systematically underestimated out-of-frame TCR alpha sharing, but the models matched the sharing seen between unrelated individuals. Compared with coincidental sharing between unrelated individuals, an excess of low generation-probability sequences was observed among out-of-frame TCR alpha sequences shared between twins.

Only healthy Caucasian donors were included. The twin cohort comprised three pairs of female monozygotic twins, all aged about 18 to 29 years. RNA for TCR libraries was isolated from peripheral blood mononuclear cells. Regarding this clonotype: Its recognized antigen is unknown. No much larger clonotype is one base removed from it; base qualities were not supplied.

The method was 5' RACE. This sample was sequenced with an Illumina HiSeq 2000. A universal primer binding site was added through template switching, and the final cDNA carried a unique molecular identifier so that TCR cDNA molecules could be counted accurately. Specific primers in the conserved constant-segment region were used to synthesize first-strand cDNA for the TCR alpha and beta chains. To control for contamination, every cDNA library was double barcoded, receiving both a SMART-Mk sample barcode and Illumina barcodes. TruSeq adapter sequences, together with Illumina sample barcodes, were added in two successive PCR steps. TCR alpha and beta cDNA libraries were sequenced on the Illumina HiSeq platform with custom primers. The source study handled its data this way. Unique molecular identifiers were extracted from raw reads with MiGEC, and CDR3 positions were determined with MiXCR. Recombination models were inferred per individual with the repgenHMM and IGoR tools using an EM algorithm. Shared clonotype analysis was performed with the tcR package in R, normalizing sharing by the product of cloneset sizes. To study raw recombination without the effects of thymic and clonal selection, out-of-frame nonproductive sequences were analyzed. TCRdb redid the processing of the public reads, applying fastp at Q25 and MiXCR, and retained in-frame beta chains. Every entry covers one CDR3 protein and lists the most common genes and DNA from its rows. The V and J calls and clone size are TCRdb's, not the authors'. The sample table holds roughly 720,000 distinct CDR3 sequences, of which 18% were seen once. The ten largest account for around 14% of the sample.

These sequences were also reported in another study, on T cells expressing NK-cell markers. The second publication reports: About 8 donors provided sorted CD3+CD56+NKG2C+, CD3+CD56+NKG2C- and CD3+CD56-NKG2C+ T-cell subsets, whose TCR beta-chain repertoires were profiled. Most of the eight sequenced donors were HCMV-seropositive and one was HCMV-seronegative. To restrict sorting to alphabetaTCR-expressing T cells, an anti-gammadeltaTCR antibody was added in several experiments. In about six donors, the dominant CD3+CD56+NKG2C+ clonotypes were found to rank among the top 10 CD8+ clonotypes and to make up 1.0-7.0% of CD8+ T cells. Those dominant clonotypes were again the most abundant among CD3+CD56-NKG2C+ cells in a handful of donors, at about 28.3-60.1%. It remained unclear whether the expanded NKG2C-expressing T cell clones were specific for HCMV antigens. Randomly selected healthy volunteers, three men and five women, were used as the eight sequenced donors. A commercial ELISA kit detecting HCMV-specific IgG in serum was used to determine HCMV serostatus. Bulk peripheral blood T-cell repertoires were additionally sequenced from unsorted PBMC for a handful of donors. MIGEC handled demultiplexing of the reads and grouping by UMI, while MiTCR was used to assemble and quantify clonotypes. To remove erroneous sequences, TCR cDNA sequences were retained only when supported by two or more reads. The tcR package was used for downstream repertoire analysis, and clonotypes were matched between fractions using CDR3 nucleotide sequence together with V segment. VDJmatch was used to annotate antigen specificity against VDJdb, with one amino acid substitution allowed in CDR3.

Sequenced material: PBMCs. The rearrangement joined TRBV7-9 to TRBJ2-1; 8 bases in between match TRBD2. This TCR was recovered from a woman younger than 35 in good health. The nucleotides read TGTGCCAGCAGCTTTCGAGCGGGGGCATACAATGAGCAGTTCTTC. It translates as CASSFRAGAYNEQFF.